This T cell receptor (beta chain) was documented in a study of blood T cell repertoires in COVID-19. At the level of the study: In each case, the material was cDNA or gDNA derived from T cells, B-cell-depleted T cells, or PBMCs.

This CDR3 has 15 amino acids. Looked up from germline, CDR1 is MNHEY and CDR2 is SVGAGI. Trimming shortened V by 7 bases and J by 0 bases, and 13 bases separated the two germline ends. In the study's own analysis: Amplified reference gene primers provided the basis for estimating nucleated cell counts. Profiled with immunoSEQ multiplex PCR; TCRdb holds only in-frame clones, not every one. D and trimming were read from the DNA, whereas the V and J calls and clone size are those reported in that table. Of just under 350,000 clones in the sample, 83% were seen once. The chain carries TRBV6-5 and TRBJ2-4; TRBD2 is a possible D gene (7 bases). Sequencing used peripheral blood. The TCR originated in a man aged 25 to 40 with active or convalescent COVID-19. In DNA form, the CDR3 reads TGTGCCAGCATCTTAGGGGGGGGAGCCAAAAACATTCAGTACTTC. Its translation is CASILGGGAKNIQYF.